This T cell receptor (beta chain) comes out of a study of blood T cells in healthy people across ages. Points from the study as a whole: Naive T cell percentage by flow cytometry tracked strongly with beta diversity. Naive and antigen-experienced cells could not be conclusively compared, given unsorted PBMCs.

V was clipped by 3 bases and J by 1 base; unmatched bases: 7. The CDR3 length is 15 residues. The V gene's germline CDR1 is DFQATT and CDR2 SNEGSKA (reference sequence). Of note for this clonotype: Its antigen is unidentified.

A second 7 to 11 cycle PCR used barcoded and J-beta primers. Through a template-switch adaptor with 12 random nucleotides, each cDNA molecule received a tag. TCRdb independently ran MiXCR on the 5' RACE reads; one entry per CDR3 protein. The sample yields 650,000 to 1,000,000 distinct CDR3 sequences, about half seen once. The rearrangement joins TRBV20-1 to TRBJ1-1; 8 bases fit TRBD1. The sequenced sample consisted of blood. The TCR sequence derives from a man at least 80 years old in good health. The CDR3 nucleotides are TGCAGTGCTAGCGTCCAGGGGGCTAGGAACACTGAAGCTTTCTTT. Translating gives CSASVQGARNTEAFF.